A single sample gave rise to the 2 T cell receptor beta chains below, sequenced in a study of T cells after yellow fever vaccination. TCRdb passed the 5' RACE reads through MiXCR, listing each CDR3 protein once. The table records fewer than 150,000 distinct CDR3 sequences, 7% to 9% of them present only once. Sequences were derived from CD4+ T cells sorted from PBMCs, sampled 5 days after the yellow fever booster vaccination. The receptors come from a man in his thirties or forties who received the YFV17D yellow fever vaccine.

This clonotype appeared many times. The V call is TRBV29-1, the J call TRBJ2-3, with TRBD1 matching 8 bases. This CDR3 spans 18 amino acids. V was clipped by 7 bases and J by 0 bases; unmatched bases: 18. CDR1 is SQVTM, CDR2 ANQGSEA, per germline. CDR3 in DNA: TGCAGCGCGAAAATCGACAGGGGTAGGAGCTATAGCACAGATACGCAGTATTTT. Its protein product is CSAKIDRGRSYSTDTQYF.

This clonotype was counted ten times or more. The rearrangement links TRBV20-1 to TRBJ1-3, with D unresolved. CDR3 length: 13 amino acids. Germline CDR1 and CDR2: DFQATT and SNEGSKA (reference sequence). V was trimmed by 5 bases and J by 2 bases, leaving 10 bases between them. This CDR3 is CSALYGAGNTIYF. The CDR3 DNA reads TGCAGTGCTCTCTATGGGGCTGGAAACACCATATATTTT.